The 13 T cell receptor beta chains below were found in one sample sequenced in a study of cytomegalovirus exposure and HLA in healthy donors. The PCR employed 60 Vbeta primers together with 13 Jbeta primers. The repertoire was sequenced with immunoSEQ multiplex PCR; TCRdb's copy has only in-frame clones and lacks some. The data contain about 150,000 clones, about three fifths of them singletons. Sequenced sample: PBMCs. These receptor sequences come from a woman aged 60-70 years in good health and CMV-seropositive.

This clone has just one count. This chain uses TRBV4-3 with TRBJ2-7, with 7 bases lining up with TRBD1. CDR3 length: 13 amino acids. Germline CDR1 LGHNA, CDR2 YSLEER. Losses at the gene ends were 4 bases for V and 5 bases for J; bases not matched to a gene: 5. The chain's CDR3 is CASSREDRDEQYF. CDR3 nucleotide sequence: TGCGCCAGCAGCCGGGAAGACAGGGACGAGCAGTACTTC.

This chain uses TRBV5-1 with TRBJ1-2, with 7 positions matching TRBD1. After removal of 2 bases from V and 4 bases from J, the junction contained 17 bases not matched to a gene. CDR1 and CDR2 from the germline V gene are SGHRS and YFSETQ. This CDR3 has 18 amino acids. In nucleotides, the CDR3 is TGCGCCAGCAGCTTATCACCGAACGACAGGGATCCTCGCTATGGCTACACCTTC. This encodes CASSLSPNDRDPRYGYTF.

This chain uses TRBV11-3 with TRBJ2-1; no definite D call. The ends were cut back, 3 bases at V and 1 base at J, with 10 bases in the middle. The CDR3 contains 15 residues. Looked up from germline, CDR1 is SGHNT and CDR2 is YENEEA. CDR3 sequence (DNA): TGTGCCAGCAGCTTCGGTGCGAGGTCCTACAATGAGCAGTTCTTC. Translated, it gives CASSFGARSYNEQFF.

Here the CDR3 reads CASREGYRYF. Written as DNA, the CDR3 is TGTGCCAGCAGAGAGGGATATCGGTACTTC. This chain uses TRBV21-1 with TRBJ2-5; the DNA was not compared with TRBD2, the D call given in the table. TRBV21-1 is labeled a pseudogene. This CDR3 has 10 residues.

The chain joins TRBV9 to TRBJ2-5; TRBD2 matches 12 bases. The CDR3 length is 15 residues. The germline CDR1 and CDR2 sequences are SGDLS and YYNGEE. With V trimmed by 3 bases and J by 5 bases, 5 bases remained unmatched. CDR3 DNA sequence: TGTGCCAGCAGCGAGACTAGCGGGAGTTTGGAGACCCAGTACTTC. Translated: CASSETSGSLETQYF. The full variable domain, with the rest looked up from reference TRBV9 and TRBJ2-5, is DSGVTQTPKHLITATGQRVTLRCSPRSGDLSVYWYQQSLDQGLQFLIQYYNGEERAKGNILERFSAQQFPDLHSELNLSSLELGDSALYFCASSETSGSLETQYFGPGTRLLVL.

The rearrangement joins TRBV7-8 to TRBJ2-7; D is possibly TRBD1 (7 bases). This CDR3 is 13 amino acids long. CDR1 is SGHVS and CDR2 is FQNEAQ in the germline V gene. Trimming cost V 1 base and J 6 bases, with 10 bases left between them. The CDR3: CASSLDRGGEQYF. Written as DNA, the CDR3 is TGTGCCAGCAGCTTAGACAGGGGAGGCGAGCAGTACTTC.

The chain recombines TRBV29-1 with TRBJ2-3; the match to TRBD2 covers 11 bases. The CDR3 runs 13 residues. Germline V gives CDR1 SQVTM, CDR2 ANQGSEA. Trimming at V came to 6 bases and at J to 7 bases, leaving 6 bases not matched to a gene. The CDR3 region has the DNA TGCAGCGTGGAACTAGCGGGAGATTATACGCAGTATTTT. It codes for CSVELAGDYTQYF.

There are a few counts of this clone. This chain links TRBV5-6 with TRBJ1-2; D is ambiguous. Germline-derived CDR1 and CDR2 are SGHDT and YYEEEE. The CDR3 runs to 12 residues. Trimming left V 3 bases short and J 4 bases short, with 7 bases between. In nucleotides, the CDR3 is TGTGCCAGCAGCTCGGGGTTCTATGGCTACACCTTC. Protein product: CASSSGFYGYTF.

The CDR3 region is CASSLDGTGYGYTF. The CDR3, as DNA: TGTGCCAGCAGCTTAGATGGGACAGGCTACGGCTACACCTTC. V gene TRBV11-2 combines with J gene TRBJ1-2, with 8 bases aligning to TRBD1. The germline V gene has CDR1 SGHAT and CDR2 FQNNGV. The CDR3 is made up of 14 amino acids. J gave up 8 bases and V 0 bases, and 5 bases lay outside the gene matches.

J is TRBJ2-3 and V is TRBV11-3, with 8 bases that match TRBD1. Germline assignment: CDR1 SGHNT and CDR2 YENEEA. V was pared by 4 bases and J by 5 bases, with 2 bases of the junction left unmatched. CDR3 length: 13 residues. This CDR3 is CASSSDRGDTQYF. In nucleotides, the CDR3 is TGTGCCAGCAGCTCTGACAGGGGAGATACGCAGTATTTT.

The rearrangement uses TRBV7-2 and TRBJ1-1, with a weak D call TRBD1 (5 bases). V lost 3 bases and J 0 bases, leaving 11 bases between the germline ends. Germline lookup yields CDR1 SGHTA and CDR2 FQGNSA. The CDR3 is 15 residues long. CDR3 DNA: TGTGCCAGCAGCTTCCGGGGGATCTTGAACACTGAAGCTTTCTTT. It encodes CASSFRGILNTEAFF.

This clone appeared a single time. The chain joins TRBV5-1 to TRBJ2-2; possible D gene TRBD1, 6 bases. CDR1 SGHRS and CDR2 YFSETQ come from the germline V gene. The V end lost 0 bases, the J end lost 7 bases, and 13 bases lay between the germline ends. There are 15 residues in the CDR3. The CDR3 DNA sequence: TGCGCCAGCAGCTTGGCCGAGCAGGGGAACGGGGAGCTGTTTTTT. Encoded protein: CASSLAEQGNGELFF.

This clone appeared a single time. The J gene is TRBJ2-4, the V gene TRBV9; 7 nucleotides match TRBD2. V lost 4 bases, J lost 5 bases, and 9 bases stayed unmatched. This CDR3 is 15 amino acids long. CDR1 and CDR2 from the germline V gene are SGDLS and YYNGEE. This CDR3 is CASSRGGEGQNIQYF. In DNA, the CDR3 is TGTGCCAGCAGCAGGGGAGGGGAAGGTCAAAACATTCAGTACTTC.